The 11 T cell receptor beta chains in this list originate from one sample, sequenced in a study of blood T cell repertoires in COVID-19. Here immunoSEQ multiplex PCR was the method, and the copy in TCRdb shows in-frame clones only, minus some. The sample holds some 250,000 clones, approximately 83% seen once. Sequences were obtained from peripheral blood. These TCRs come from a middle-aged man with active or convalescent COVID-19.

V is TRBV10-3 and J is TRBJ2-5; D not resolved. Germline V CDR1 and CDR2: ENHRY, SYGVKD. The length of the CDR3 is 13 residues. The V end lost 7 bases, the J end lost 1 base, and 10 bases lay between the germline ends. The CDR3 DNA is TGTGCCATCACGCCCCAACTCCAAGAGACCCAGTACTTC. Its translation is CAITPQLQETQYF.

The chain has TRBV7-3 and TRBJ2-1, with 8 bases aligning to TRBD2. J lost 7 bases, V lost 1 base, and 12 bases had no gene match. The CDR3 runs to 17 residues. The germline V gene has CDR1 SGHTA and CDR2 FQGTGA. The CDR3 reads CASSLMGPGGPKNEQFF. The CDR3 DNA reads TGTGCCAGCAGCTTAATGGGCCCGGGGGGGCCTAAAAATGAGCAGTTCTTC. The full variable domain, rest sourced from reference TRBV7-3 and TRBJ2-1, is GAGVSQTPSNKVTEKGKYVELRCDPISGHTALYWYRQSLGQGPEFLIYFQGTGAADDSGLPNDRFFAVRPEGSVSTLKIQRTERGDSAVYLCASSLMGPGGPKNEQFFGPGTRLTVL.

The chain recombines TRBV11-2 with TRBJ2-7; D gene ambiguous. The V gene lost 7 bases and the J gene lost 3 bases, with 13 bases spanning the gap. This CDR3 has 13 amino acids. CDR1 is SGHAT and CDR2 is FQNNGV in the germline V gene. CDR3 protein: CASTPGPYYEQYF. The CDR3 DNA is TGTGCCAGCACCCCTGGGCCGTACTACGAGCAGTACTTC.

The table lists this clone with many counts. V usage is TRBV9 and J usage is TRBJ2-3; TRBD1 might be the D (5 bases). This CDR3 spans 14 amino acids. Per the germline V gene, CDR1 is SGDLS and CDR2 is YYNGEE. Trimming cost V 0 bases and J 6 bases, with 11 bases left between them. This chain's CDR3 is CASSVAQGGDTQYF. As DNA, the CDR3 is TGTGCCAGCAGCGTAGCGCAGGGTGGCGATACGCAGTATTTT.

The chain carries TRBV6-5 and TRBJ1-2; D unclear. This CDR3 is 13 amino acids long. V shed 6 bases and J shed 2 bases, with 10 bases lying between them. From germline, CDR1 is MNHEY and CDR2 SVGAGI. CDR3 nucleotides: TGTGCCAGCAGACCCACAGTGAACTATGGCTACACCTTC. Translated: CASRPTVNYGYTF.

CDR3 residues: CATSRVGVSNQPQHF. The CDR3 DNA follows: TGTGCCACCAGCAGAGTCGGGGTCAGCAATCAGCCCCAGCATTTT. This chain joins TRBV15 and TRBJ1-5; D ambiguous. The germline V and J ends were trimmed by 1 base and 1 base, with 8 bases remaining between them. The CDR3 is made up of 15 amino acids. In germline, CDR1 is LNHNV, CDR2 YYDKDF (reference sequence).

This clone turned up a few times. This sequence joins TRBV2 and TRBJ1-2; no definite D call. Per the germline V gene, CDR1 is SNHLY and CDR2 is FYNNEI. The CDR3 is 12 amino acids. V was cut by 2 bases and J by 2 bases, with 3 bases left in between. The DNA of the CDR3 is TGTGCCAGCAGTGAACAAAACTATGGCTACACCTTC. Amino acid sequence: CASSEQNYGYTF.

This clone has ten or more counts. The chain is built from TRBV19 and TRBJ1-5; 7 bases match TRBD1. This CDR3 spans 17 amino acids. Germline-derived CDR1 and CDR2 are LNHDA and SQIVND (reference sequence). V was clipped by 5 bases and J by 5 bases; unmatched bases: 15. The chain's CDR3 is CASSSTTGFSDDQPQHF. In nucleotides, the CDR3 is TGTGCCAGTAGTTCCACGACAGGGTTCTCGGACGATCAGCCCCAGCATTTT.

This sequence joins TRBV7-2 and TRBJ2-2; D is unclear. The germline CDR1 and CDR2 sequences are SGHTA and FQGNSA. Trimming cost V 1 base and J 2 bases, with 5 bases left between them. The CDR3 is 14 residues long. CDR3 in DNA: TGTGCCAGCAGCTTAGTATTTAACACCGGGGAGCTGTTTTTT. Amino acids: CASSLVFNTGELFF.

The chain links TRBV4-1 to TRBJ1-4; D might be TRBD1 (5 bases). Looked up from germline, CDR1 is MGHRA and CDR2 is YSYEKL. Trimming pared 1 base from V and 10 bases from J, leaving 19 bases between. The CDR3 extends over 16 amino acids. CDR3 sequence: CASSQARGTVIGKLFF. CDR3 in DNA: TGCGCCAGCAGCCAAGCCCGGGGGACGGTAATCGGAAAACTGTTTTTT.

V usage is TRBV3-1 (or the pseudogene TRBV3-2) and J usage is TRBJ2-7; 10 bases line up with TRBD1. Germline V gene lookup returns CDR1 LGHDT and CDR2 YNNKEL (reference sequence). Trimming at V came to 5 bases and at J to 3 bases, leaving 7 bases not matched to a gene. The CDR3 length is 15 residues. CDR3 DNA sequence: TGTGCCAGCAGCACTCCGGGACAGGGGCGCTACGAGCAGTACTTC. Translation gives CASSTPGQGRYEQYF.